This TCR beta chain was captured by sequencing in a study of shared clonotypes between healthy human individuals. For the study at large: The donor group consisted of two women and three men, aged 18 to 49. Findings and caveats of the study: It was the few donors that limited the genetic and exposure-history diversity represented.

Sequencing used immunoSEQ multiplex PCR; TCRdb keeps in-frame clones, though not all of them. This table has over 400,000 clones, 60% to 80% appearing once. The CDR3 has 13 amino acids. Trimming took off 0 bases at V and 8 bases at J, with 13 bases between the two ends. Germline CDR1 GTSNPN, CDR2 SVGIG (reference sequence). The table lists this clone with a count of one. The antigen is not known. The chain recombines TRBV30 with TRBJ1-2; no definite D call. The origin of this receptor is a woman between 40 and 55 years old in good health. Some clones in this sample may be carry-over from other donors' samples. Sequencing used PBMCs. CDR3 coding DNA: TGTGCCTGGAGTGTCTCGGGTTTGGAAGGCTACACCTTC. This sequence encodes CAWSVSGLEGYTF. The whole variable domain, filled in from reference TRBV30 and TRBJ1-2, reads SQTIHQWPATLVQPVGSPLSLECTVEGTSNPNLYWYRQAAGRGLQLLFYSVGIGQISSEVPQNLSASRPQDRQFILSSKKLLLSDSGFYLCAWSVSGLEGYTFGSGTRLTVV.